Listed here is a single TCR beta chain. The antigen remains undetermined. At one end, the junction sequence differs from germline, possibly due to a read error. The sample is drawn from a study of blood T cells in healthy people across ages. Donors ranged from roughly 6 to 100 years old and were healthy Caucasians in Russia. The study isolated at least 6.5 million PBMCs from each sample. The study's findings and limits: PBMCs went unsorted, and a conclusive naive versus antigen-experienced comparison was therefore prevented.

A second PCR, run for about 6 to 11 cycles, used a sample-barcoded 5' primer plus a J-beta primer mix. One entry per CDR3 protein results from TCRdb running MiXCR on the 5' RACE reads. The sample yields approximately 800,000 distinct CDR3 sequences, approximately 60% seen once. The germline V gene encodes CDR1 SSHAT and CDR2 FNYEAQ (reference sequence). The CDR3 is 14 amino acids. This TCR was sampled from a man between 40 and 49 years old in good health. The material sequenced was blood. V gene TRBV7-7 combines with J gene TRBJ2-7, with a weak D call TRBD2 (7 bases). The CDR3 nucleotides are TGTGCTAGCAGCTTAGGGGGGGCAGGCAATGAGCAGTACTTC. Its protein is CASSLGGAGNEQYF.